Following are 5 T cell receptor beta chains from one sample sequenced in a study of naive and memory T cell subsets. Ligated cDNA underwent four rounds of PCR with nested alpha and beta constant region primers and SP2. TCRdb re-called the UMI-ligation and nested PCR reads through MiXCR, storing one row per CDR3 protein. In the table there are about 37,000 distinct CDR3 sequences, roughly 9.6% of which are singletons. Treatment specified: skin biopsy from PPD injection site in Mantoux-positive individual. The library had UMIs added by 3' ligation of an oligonucleotide to TCR cDNA. The sequencing here drew on skin, taken from a tuberculin skin test site. Receptors originate from an adult in good health.

In its sample, this clonotype was seen many times. The CDR3: CASRAAQGQETQYF. The CDR3 nucleotides read TGTGCCAGCAGAGCCGCTCAAGGTCAAGAGACCCAGTACTTC. The chain employs TRBV7-2 and TRBJ2-5; D not certain. CDR3 length: 14 residues. Looked up from germline, CDR1 is SGHTA and CDR2 is FQGNSA. V lost 6 bases and J lost 2, with 13 bases in between.

At least ten counts were recorded for this clonotype. The J gene is TRBJ2-3, the V gene TRBV30, with D perhaps matching TRBD1 (5 bases). V lost 1 base, J lost 5 bases, and 13 bases lay in between. Per germline, CDR1 GTSNPN and CDR2 SVGIG (reference sequence). The length of the CDR3 is 14 residues. The CDR3 loop is CAWSEGALGDTQYF. The CDR3 DNA sequence: TGTGCCTGGAGTGAAGGGGCCCTGGGAGATACGCAGTATTTT.

This clonotype showed up many times. V gene TRBV27 combines with J gene TRBJ2-3, with 8 bases that match TRBD2. The CDR3 runs 15 residues. Germline values: CDR1 MNHEY, CDR2 SMNVEV (reference sequence). Trimming removed 0 bases from V and 6 bases from J; junction bases left unmatched: 5. The CDR3 spells CASSLSRGESDTQYF. CDR3 in DNA: TGTGCCAGCAGTTTATCGCGGGGGGAGTCCGATACGCAGTATTTT.

In this sample, this clonotype turned up many times. The chain carries TRBV11-3 and TRBJ1-1; D is undetermined. The CDR3 runs 13 residues. V was pared by 3 bases and J by 7 bases, with 12 bases between. Germline V gene sequence: CDR1 SGHNT, CDR2 YENEEA. CDR3 in DNA: TGTGCCAGCAGCTTGTGGACCCAGAGTGAAGCTTTCTTT. Its translation is CASSLWTQSEAFF. Full variable domain (remainder filled in from reference TRBV11-3 and TRBJ1-1): EAGVVQSPRYKIIEKKQPVAFWCNPISGHNTLYWYLQNLGQGPELLIRYENEEAVDDSQLPKDRFSAERLKGVDSTLKIQPAELGDSAVYLCASSLWTQSEAFFGQGTRLTVV.

The chain employs TRBV27 and TRBJ1-1; D is undetermined. The germline V gene has CDR1 MNHEY and CDR2 SMNVEV (reference sequence). The CDR3 contains 15 residues. V gave up 5 bases and J gave up 1 base, with 14 bases separating them. This chain's CDR3 is CASSPPPVANTEAFF. CDR3 nucleotide sequence: TGTGCCAGCAGTCCCCCCCCAGTCGCGAACACTGAAGCTTTCTTT.